Each of the 7 T cell receptor beta chains below was sequenced from the same sample in a study of control samples from healthy donors and cancer patients (dated by TCRdb to about 2020). Library creation used the immunoSEQ multiplex PCR assay. The immuneACCESS repertoire file appears here via TCRdb, limited to in-frame rearrangements. These files lack a portion of the clones; in checked studies, under half of the deficit traces to unresolved V genes, and the cause of the others is not known. This sample comprises some 79,000 clones, less than 90% of them detected only once. Under 5% of the sample is taken by the ten largest. Specimen: blood. The receptors stem from a woman aged 45-65 years in good health.

The chain combines TRBV5-6 with TRBJ1-6; no clear D gene. Between the trimmed V and J ends, which lost 10 bases and 11 bases, there was a span of 16 bases. This CDR3 has 12 amino acids. CDR1 is SGHDT, CDR2 YYEEEE, per germline. CDR3 in amino acids: CAVRREGAPLHF. In DNA form, the CDR3 reads TGTGCCGTCAGGAGGGAAGGTGCACCCCTCCACTTT.

This chain uses TRBV19 with TRBJ1-2, with TRBD1 as a possible D gene (6 bases). Trimming pared 6 bases from V and 4 bases from J, leaving 18 bases between. This CDR3 has 15 residues. Germline V CDR1 and CDR2: LNHDA, SQIVND (reference sequence). The CDR3 loop is CASSPTGAPSYGYTF. The DNA for the CDR3 is TGTGCCAGTAGCCCTACGGGGGCGCCCTCCTATGGCTACACCTTC. Looking up the rest from reference TRBV19 and TRBJ1-2 gives the full variable domain: DGGITQSPKYLFRKEGQNVTLSCEQNLNHDAMYWYRQDPGQGLRLIYYSQIVNDFQKGDIAEGYSVSREKKESFPLTVTSAQKNPTAFYLCASSPTGAPSYGYTFGSGTRLTVV.

Only a few counts were recorded for this clone. As DNA, the CDR3 is TGTGCCAGCAGCTTAGTTTTAGGCGTTAGCACTGAAGCTTTCTTT. Protein: CASSLVLGVSTEAFF. V usage is TRBV11-2 and J usage is TRBJ1-1, with unresolved D. The CDR3 sequence is 15 residues long. In germline, CDR1 is SGHAT, CDR2 FQNNGV. Trimming stripped 1 base from V and 4 bases from J, with 13 bases between.

The rearrangement links TRBV5-4 to TRBJ2-3; D not certain. The V end was cut by 1 base, the J end by 1 base, with 7 bases between. Germline CDR1 SGHNT, CDR2 YYREEE (reference sequence). This CDR3 has 14 residues. CDR3 sequence (DNA): TGTGCCAGCAGCTTGAGCTTGGGCACAGATACGCAGTATTTT. This translates into CASSLSLGTDTQYF.

This chain links TRBV7-8 with TRBJ1-1, with D possibly being TRBD1 (5 bases). CDR1 and CDR2 (germline): SGHVS, FQNEAQ. Trimming removed 0 bases from V and 5 bases from J, with 19 bases in between. This CDR3 has 17 residues. The chain's CDR3 is CASSLARRTGHGTEAFF. CDR3 in DNA: TGTGCCAGCAGCTTAGCGAGGAGAACAGGCCATGGAACTGAAGCTTTCTTT. Full variable domain (remainder filled in from reference TRBV7-8 and TRBJ1-1): GAGVSQSPRYKVAKRGQDVALRCDPISGHVSLFWYQQALGQGPEFLTYFQNEAQLDKSGLPSDRFFAERPEGSVSTLKIQRTQQEDSAVYLCASSLARRTGHGTEAFFGQGTRLTVV.

In this sample, this clone turned up once. This chain connects TRBV19 to TRBJ1-5, with TRBD1 matching 7 bases. V lost 1 base and J lost 7; bases outside the gene matches: 10. The CDR3 runs to 16 residues. CDR1 is LNHDA, CDR2 SQIVND, per germline (reference sequence). CDR3 sequence: CASSIAGGRGGQPQHF. CDR3 bases: TGTGCCAGTAGTATAGCGGGCGGCAGGGGGGGGCAGCCCCAGCATTTT.

The genes are TRBV12-5 and TRBJ1-1; 7 bases fit TRBD1. The trim removed 2 bases at V and 0 bases at J, leaving 9 bases unmatched. CDR1 and CDR2 (germline): LGHNT, FRNRAP. The CDR3 has 17 amino acids. The CDR3 sequence is CASGLSRGTEMNTEAFF. The CDR3 DNA reads as TGTGCTAGTGGTTTGTCCAGGGGGACGGAGATGAACACTGAAGCTTTCTTT.